The clone carrying this TCR beta chain showed up just once. Method: immunoSEQ multiplex PCR; TCRdb's copy keeps in-frame clones and lacks some. The repertoire holds 310,000 or so clones, with about 88% as singletons. This sample was included in a study of blood T cell repertoires in COVID-19. Background on the study: Specimens from acute and convalescent COVID-19 originated in the United States, Italy and Spain.

The V gene lost 2 bases and the J gene lost 4 bases, with 11 bases spanning the gap. This CDR3 is 14 amino acids long. Germline values: CDR1 LGHDT, CDR2 YNNKEL (reference sequence). J is TRBJ1-1 and V is TRBV3-1 (or the pseudogene TRBV3-2), with D uncertain. The receptor was derived from a woman aged 25 to 45 with COVID-19, enrolled during active disease. The sequenced material came from peripheral blood. The CDR3 protein is CASSQNLRSTEAFF. The CDR3 DNA follows: TGTGCCAGCAGCCAAAATTTGAGGAGCACTGAAGCTTTCTTT.